This entry concerns a single T cell receptor (beta chain). Germline values: CDR1 SGHAT, CDR2 FQNNGV. This CDR3 contains 12 residues. The ends were cut back, 5 bases at V and 6 bases at J, with 10 bases in the middle. The source of the sample is a study of control samples from healthy donors and cancer patients. TCRdb keeps only in-frame clones here, not all; method: immunoSEQ multiplex PCR. The top ten hold 1.8% of the sample, which has nearly 200,000 clones, roughly nine tenths seen once. The material sequenced was blood. This sequence was found in a man aged 25-40 years in good health. The rearrangement links TRBV11-2 to TRBJ1-1; D unresolved. CDR3 sequence: CASSLHSPEAFF. DNA for the CDR3: TGTGCCAGCAGCCTTCACTCCCCTGAAGCTTTCTTT.